This TCR beta chain was recovered during a study of cytomegalovirus exposure and HLA in healthy donors. Overall study findings and caveats: Earlier analysis found most TCR beta V segments productive about 90% or about 30% of the time.

Primers: 60 Vbeta forward and 13 Jbeta reverse. Sequencing used immunoSEQ multiplex PCR; TCRdb keeps in-frame clones, though not all of them. The repertoire has around 180,000 clones, about 80% of them found once; the top ten carry 1.4% to 1.5%. Of note for this clone: Its specificity is not known.

CDR3 length: 15 amino acids. The V gene's germline CDR1 is SGHRS and CDR2 YFSETQ. V dropped 5 bases and J dropped 0 bases, with 12 bases sitting between them. The chain links TRBV5-1 to TRBJ1-3; no clear D. The sample was PBMCs. The source is a woman in her twenties or thirties in good health and CMV-seropositive. CDR3 loop: CASSFDTVSGNTIYF. The CDR3 DNA reads TGCGCCAGCAGTTTTGACACCGTCTCTGGAAACACCATATATTTT.